The 19 T cell receptor beta chains in this list originate from one sample, sequenced in a study of blood T cell repertoires in COVID-19. Repertoires were generated with immunoSEQ multiplex PCR, while TCRdb's copy carries only in-frame clones and drops some. The table includes some 28,000 clones, approximately 90% detected once. Material for sequencing was peripheral blood. The receptor source for this set is a man aged 60 to 75 with acute or convalescent COVID-19.

The chain is built from TRBV11-2 and TRBJ2-5, with 9 bases matching TRBD2. The CDR3 contains 13 residues. Germline-derived CDR1 and CDR2 are SGHAT and FQNNGV. Trimming at V came to 5 bases and at J to 5 bases, leaving 3 bases not matched to a gene. DNA of the CDR3: TGTGCCAGCAGCGCGGGACTAGCTGAGACCCAGTACTTC. This gives the protein CASSAGLAETQYF.

The CDR3, as DNA: TGTGCCACCAGCGTTGGACAGTTAAACTATGGCTACACCTTC. Amino acids: CATSVGQLNYGYTF. The chain combines TRBV15 with TRBJ1-2; D perhaps matches TRBD1 (6 bases). The CDR3 loop spans 14 amino acids. The V end was cut by 5 bases, the J end by 2 bases, with 12 bases between. The germline gives CDR1 LNHNV, CDR2 YYDKDF (reference sequence).

The chain couples TRBV15 to TRBJ2-7; maybe TRBD2 (5 bases). CDR3 length: 16 amino acids. The germline V gene has CDR1 LNHNV and CDR2 YYDKDF (reference sequence). Trimming took off 6 bases at V and 5 bases at J, with 23 bases between the two ends. The CDR3 DNA follows: TGTGCCACCAGTGGCCTATGGGGAGTGGGTTTCAACGAGCAGTACTTC. Translation gives CATSGLWGVGFNEQYF.

The chain employs TRBV5-1 and TRBJ2-2, with TRBD2 matching over 9 bases. The CDR3 spans 15 residues. V was clipped by 1 base and J by 6 bases; unmatched bases: 4. Germline V gives CDR1 SGHRS, CDR2 YFSETQ. CDR3 residues: CASSLLASGAGELFF. CDR3 DNA: TGCGCCAGCAGCTTGCTGGCTAGCGGGGCCGGGGAGCTGTTTTTT.

This clone was found once. The chain recombines TRBV5-4 with TRBJ2-3, with 8 bases identical to TRBD2. The trim removed 3 bases at V and 2 bases at J, leaving 5 bases unmatched. This CDR3 has 15 residues. CDR1 and CDR2 (germline): SGHNT, YYREEE (reference sequence). CDR3 protein: CASSYPGLDTDTQYF. The CDR3 DNA is TGTGCCAGCAGCTATCCGGGACTAGACACAGATACGCAGTATTTT. The full variable domain, rest sourced from reference TRBV5-4 and TRBJ2-3, is ETGVTQSPTHLIKTRGQQVTLRCSSQSGHNTVSWYQQALGQGPQFIFQYYREEENGRGNFPPRFSGLQFPNYSSELNVNALELDDSALYLCASSYPGLDTDTQYFGPGTRLTVL.

The chain carries TRBV5-1 and TRBJ2-3, with 8 bases aligning to TRBD1. This CDR3 spans 16 amino acids. Germline assignment: CDR1 SGHRS and CDR2 YFSETQ. Unmatched junction bases numbered 3, after V lost 0 bases and J lost 0 bases. CDR3 nucleotides: TGCGCCAGCAGCTTGGTGACAGGGGTCAGCACAGATACGCAGTATTTT. Residues: CASSLVTGVSTDTQYF.

This chain connects TRBV28 to TRBJ1-2; the match to TRBD1 covers 10 bases. The germline V gene encodes CDR1 MDHEN and CDR2 SYDVKM. CDR3 length: 14 residues. V was clipped by 8 bases and J by 7 bases; unmatched bases: 10. The CDR3 DNA is TGTGCCAGCTCCCGGACAGGGGGTTTCTCTGGCTACACCTTC. It specifies CASSRTGGFSGYTF.

This CDR3 is CASSRDRNSPLHF. CDR3 in DNA: TGTGCCAGCAGCCGGGACAGGAATTCACCCCTCCACTTT. The chain employs TRBV7-2 and TRBJ1-6; 8 positions agree with TRBD1. Germline assignment: CDR1 SGHTA and CDR2 FQGNSA. J gave up 7 bases and V 5 bases, and 1 base lay outside the gene matches. This CDR3 contains 13 residues.

This clone was recorded only once. The chain combines TRBV7-6 with TRBJ2-7; 9 positions agree with TRBD2. There are 18 residues in the CDR3. Trimming cost V 4 bases and J 2 bases; bases outside gene matches: 15. Germline values: CDR1 SGHVS, CDR2 FNYEAQ. DNA for the CDR3: TGTGCCAGCAGCTCCCTCGGGGTAGCGGGAGTGGGTCCCTACGAGCAGTACTTC. Amino acids: CASSSLGVAGVGPYEQYF.

The chain couples TRBV7-6 to TRBJ1-4; D call uncertain. This CDR3 has 15 amino acids. V was pared by 5 bases and J by 2 bases, with 12 bases between. The germline CDR1 and CDR2 sequences are SGHVS and FNYEAQ. Written as DNA, the CDR3 is TGTGCCAGCAGCCGATTGCTAGGCACTAATGAAAAACTGTTTTTT. Translating gives CASSRLLGTNEKLFF.

The rearrangement links TRBV11-2 to TRBJ1-1, with 7 bases aligning to TRBD1. CDR3 size: 14 residues. V lost 8 bases and J lost 2; bases outside the gene matches: 8. The V gene's germline CDR1 is SGHAT and CDR2 FQNNGV. CDR3 nucleotide sequence: TGTGCCAGCCTGACAGGGCCCTTTAACACTGAAGCTTTCTTT. Translation gives CASLTGPFNTEAFF.

The chain recombines TRBV27 with TRBJ2-7, with 9 positions matching TRBD1. Germline trimming cut 6 bases from V and 4 bases from J; bases unmatched to any gene: 10. Germline-derived CDR1 and CDR2 are MNHEY and SMNVEV (reference sequence). The CDR3 is 15 amino acids. The CDR3 reads CASRNRLGQGYEQYF. The CDR3 coding sequence is TGTGCCAGCAGGAACCGCTTAGGACAGGGGTACGAGCAGTACTTC.

The V gene is TRBV19, the J gene TRBJ1-1, with D hard to call. CDR1 is LNHDA, CDR2 SQIVND, per germline (reference sequence). The CDR3 runs to 15 residues. Trimming took 5 bases from V and 0 from J, leaving 13 bases between them. CDR3 sequence: CASSSREILNTEAFF. As DNA, the CDR3 is TGTGCCAGTAGTTCCCGAGAAATCCTGAACACTGAAGCTTTCTTT.

The chain uses TRBV2 and TRBJ2-7; D possibly corresponds to TRBD2 (6 bases). This CDR3 comprises 12 residues. Germline CDR1 SNHLY, CDR2 FYNNEI. Trimming took off 3 bases at V and 6 bases at J, with 9 bases between the two ends. The CDR3 DNA follows: TGTGCCAGCAGTGATAACGGGAGCGAGCAGTACTTC. Translating gives CASSDNGSEQYF.

The chain has TRBV6-5 and TRBJ2-1, with TRBD2 matching 8 bases. CDR1 is MNHEY and CDR2 is SVGAGI in the germline V gene. V was pared by 4 bases and J by 10 bases, with 6 bases of the junction left unmatched. This CDR3 spans 13 amino acids. The chain's CDR3 is CASSFLSSGEQFF. CDR3 DNA sequence: TGTGCCAGCAGTTTTCTTTCTAGCGGGGAGCAGTTCTTC.

The gene calls are TRBV9 and TRBJ2-1; tentatively, D is TRBD1 (7 bases). V was clipped by 0 bases and J by 7 bases, with 11 bases between them. The germline gives CDR1 SGDLS, CDR2 YYNGEE. The CDR3 totals 14 residues. The CDR3 loop reads CASSVAPGGNEQFF. The CDR3 region has the DNA TGTGCCAGCAGCGTAGCCCCAGGGGGGAATGAGCAGTTCTTC.

The chain uses TRBV3-1 (or the pseudogene TRBV3-2) and TRBJ1-2, with D tentatively TRBD1 (5 bases). CDR3 length: 17 residues. Per germline, CDR1 LGHDT and CDR2 YNNKEL (reference sequence). The V and J ends lost 0 bases and 0 bases respectively, with 14 bases between them. The CDR3 spells CASSQDSWDYPNYGYTF. CDR3 in DNA: TGTGCCAGCAGCCAAGATAGTTGGGACTACCCTAACTATGGCTACACCTTC.

This chain joins TRBV6-6 and TRBJ2-7; possibly TRBD2 for D (5 bases). This CDR3 contains 14 residues. Looked up from germline, CDR1 is MNHNY and CDR2 is SVGAGI (reference sequence). Deletions cut 6 bases from V and 2 bases from J, with 14 bases between. CDR3 protein: CASSQLDSPYEQYF. The CDR3 DNA reads TGTGCCAGCAGCCAACTAGATAGCCCCTACGAGCAGTACTTC.

The chain combines TRBV11-3 with TRBJ2-2; 7 nucleotides match TRBD1. CDR3 length: 15 amino acids. V lost 1 base, J lost 1 base, and 0 bases stayed unmatched. Germline V gene lookup returns CDR1 SGHNT and CDR2 YENEEA. The CDR3 is CASSLGQGNTGELFF. CDR3 DNA: TGTGCCAGCAGCTTAGGACAGGGGAACACCGGGGAGCTGTTTTTT.